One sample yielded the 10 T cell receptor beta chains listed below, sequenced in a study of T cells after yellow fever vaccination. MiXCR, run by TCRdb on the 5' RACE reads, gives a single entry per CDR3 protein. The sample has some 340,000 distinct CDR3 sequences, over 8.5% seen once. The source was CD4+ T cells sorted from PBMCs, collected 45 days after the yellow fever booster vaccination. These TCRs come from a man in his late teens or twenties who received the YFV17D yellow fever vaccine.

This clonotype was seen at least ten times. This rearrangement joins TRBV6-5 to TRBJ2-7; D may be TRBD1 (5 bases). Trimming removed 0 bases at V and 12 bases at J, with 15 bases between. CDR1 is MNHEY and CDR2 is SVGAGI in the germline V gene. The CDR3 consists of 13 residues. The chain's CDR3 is CASSYSSQGAAYF. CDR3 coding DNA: TGTGCCAGCAGTTACTCGAGCCAGGGCGCGGCGTACTTC.

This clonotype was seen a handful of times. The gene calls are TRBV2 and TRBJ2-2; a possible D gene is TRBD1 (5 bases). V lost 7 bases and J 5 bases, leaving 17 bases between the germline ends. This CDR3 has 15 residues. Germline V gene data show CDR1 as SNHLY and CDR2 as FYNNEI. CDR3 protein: CASKVGLVGTGELFF. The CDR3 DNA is TGTGCCAGCAAGGTGGGGCTAGTCGGTACCGGGGAGCTGTTTTTT.

CDR3 bases: TGCGCCAGCAGCTCCGGGGATCCCTACGAGCAGTACTTC. It yields the protein CASSSGDPYEQYF. V and J are TRBV5-1 and TRBJ2-7, with a weak D call TRBD2 (5 bases). V was clipped by 3 bases and J by 2 bases, with 9 bases between them. The CDR3 consists of 13 residues. CDR1 is SGHRS and CDR2 is YFSETQ in the germline V gene.

The chain's CDR3 is CASSKGLAGWDTQYF. CDR3 nucleotides: TGTGCCAGCAGCAAGGGACTAGCGGGGTGGGATACGCAGTATTTT. V and J are TRBV5-6 and TRBJ2-3; TRBD2 agrees at 13 bases. CDR3 size: 15 residues. Germline assignment: CDR1 SGHDT and CDR2 YYEEEE. The V segment lost 4 bases and the J segment 6 bases; nucleotides outside the gene matches: 5.

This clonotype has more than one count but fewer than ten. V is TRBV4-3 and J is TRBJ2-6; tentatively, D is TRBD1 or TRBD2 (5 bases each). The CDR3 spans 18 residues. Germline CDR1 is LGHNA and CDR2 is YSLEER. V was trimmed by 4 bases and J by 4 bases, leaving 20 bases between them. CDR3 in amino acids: CASSRASRGTSGANVLTF. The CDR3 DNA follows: TGCGCCAGCAGCCGAGCCTCGAGGGGCACATCCGGGGCCAACGTCCTGACTTTC.

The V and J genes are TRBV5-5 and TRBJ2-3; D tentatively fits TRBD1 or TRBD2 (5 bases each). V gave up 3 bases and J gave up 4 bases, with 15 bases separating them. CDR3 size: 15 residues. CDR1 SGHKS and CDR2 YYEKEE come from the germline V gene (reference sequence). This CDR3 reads CASSWAGDGADTQYF. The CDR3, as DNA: TGTGCCAGCAGCTGGGCCGGGGACGGGGCAGATACGCAGTATTTT.

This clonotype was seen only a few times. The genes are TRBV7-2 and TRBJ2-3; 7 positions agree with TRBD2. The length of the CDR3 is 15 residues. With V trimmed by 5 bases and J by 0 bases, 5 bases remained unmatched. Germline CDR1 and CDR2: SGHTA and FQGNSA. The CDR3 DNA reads TGTGCCAGCAGCCGGGACTATACTAGCACAGATACGCAGTATTTT. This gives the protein CASSRDYTSTDTQYF. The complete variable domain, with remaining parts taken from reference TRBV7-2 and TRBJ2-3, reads GAGVSQSPSNKVTEKGKDVELRCDPISGHTALYWYRQSLGQGLEFLIYFQGNSAPDKSGLPSDRFSAERTGGSVSTLTIQRTQQEDSAVYLCASSRDYTSTDTQYFGPGTRLTVL.

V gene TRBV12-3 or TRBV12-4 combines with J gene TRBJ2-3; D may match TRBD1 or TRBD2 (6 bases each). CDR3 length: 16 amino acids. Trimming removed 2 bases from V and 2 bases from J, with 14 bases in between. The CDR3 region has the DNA TGTGCCAGCAGTTTAAGGTGGGGGGCCCTCACAGATACGCAGTATTTT. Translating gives CASSLRWGALTDTQYF.

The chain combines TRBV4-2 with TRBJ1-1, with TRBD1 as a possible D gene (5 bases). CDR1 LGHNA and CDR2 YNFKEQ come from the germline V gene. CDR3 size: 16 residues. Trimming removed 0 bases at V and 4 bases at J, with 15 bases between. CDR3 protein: CASSQDAYGGSTEAFF. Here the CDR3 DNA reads TGTGCCAGCAGCCAAGATGCGTATGGGGGGAGCACTGAAGCTTTCTTT.

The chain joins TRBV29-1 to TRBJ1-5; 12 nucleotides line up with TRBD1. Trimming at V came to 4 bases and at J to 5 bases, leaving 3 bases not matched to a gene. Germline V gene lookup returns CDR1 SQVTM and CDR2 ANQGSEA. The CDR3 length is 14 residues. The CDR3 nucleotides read TGCAGCGTTGCTGGGACAGGGGGCGATCAGCCCCAGCATTTT. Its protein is CSVAGTGGDQPQHF.